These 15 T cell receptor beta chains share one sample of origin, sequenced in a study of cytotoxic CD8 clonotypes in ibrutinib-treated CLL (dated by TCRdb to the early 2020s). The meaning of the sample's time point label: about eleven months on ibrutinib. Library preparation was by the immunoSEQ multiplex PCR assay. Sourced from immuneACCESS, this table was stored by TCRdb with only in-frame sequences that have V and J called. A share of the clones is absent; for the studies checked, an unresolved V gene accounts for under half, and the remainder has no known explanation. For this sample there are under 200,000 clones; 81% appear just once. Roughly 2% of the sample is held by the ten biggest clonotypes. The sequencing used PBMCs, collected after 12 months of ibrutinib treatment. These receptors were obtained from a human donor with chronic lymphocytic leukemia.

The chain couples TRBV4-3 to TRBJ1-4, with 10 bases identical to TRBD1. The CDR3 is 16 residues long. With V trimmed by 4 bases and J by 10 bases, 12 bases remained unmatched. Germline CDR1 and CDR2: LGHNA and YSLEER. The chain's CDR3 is CASSRQTGTGEGKLFF. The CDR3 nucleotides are TGCGCCAGCAGCCGCCAAACCGGGACAGGGGAGGGAAAACTGTTTTTT.

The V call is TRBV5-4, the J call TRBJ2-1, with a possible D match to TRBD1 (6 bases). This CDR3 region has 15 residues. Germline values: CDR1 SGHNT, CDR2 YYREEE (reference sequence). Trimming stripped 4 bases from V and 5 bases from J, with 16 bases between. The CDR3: CASSKTQGGHNEQFF. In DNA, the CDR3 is TGTGCCAGCAGCAAAACACAGGGTGGCCACAATGAGCAGTTCTTC. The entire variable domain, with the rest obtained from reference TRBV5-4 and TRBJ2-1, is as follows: ETGVTQSPTHLIKTRGQQVTLRCSSQSGHNTVSWYQQALGQGPQFIFQYYREEENGRGNFPPRFSGLQFPNYSSELNVNALELDDSALYLCASSKTQGGHNEQFFGPGTRLTVL.

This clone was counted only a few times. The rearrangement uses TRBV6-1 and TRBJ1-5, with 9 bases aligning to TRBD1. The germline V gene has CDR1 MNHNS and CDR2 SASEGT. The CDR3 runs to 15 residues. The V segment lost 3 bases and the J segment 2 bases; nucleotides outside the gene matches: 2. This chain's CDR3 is CASSERTGGNQPQHF. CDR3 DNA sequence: TGTGCCAGCAGTGAGAGGACAGGGGGCAATCAGCCCCAGCATTTT.

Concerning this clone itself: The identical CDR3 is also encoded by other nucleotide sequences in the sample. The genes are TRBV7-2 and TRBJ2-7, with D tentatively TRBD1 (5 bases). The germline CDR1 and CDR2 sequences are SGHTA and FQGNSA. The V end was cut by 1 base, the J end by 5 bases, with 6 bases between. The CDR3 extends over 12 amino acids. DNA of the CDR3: TGTGCCAGCAGCTTAGTAGGGGACGAGCAGTACTTC. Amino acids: CASSLVGDEQYF.

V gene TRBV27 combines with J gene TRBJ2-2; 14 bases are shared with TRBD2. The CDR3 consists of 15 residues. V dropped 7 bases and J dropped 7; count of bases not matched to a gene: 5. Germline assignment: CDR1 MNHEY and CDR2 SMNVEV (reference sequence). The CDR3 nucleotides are TGTGCCAGCACGGGACTAGCGGGAGTAGTCGGGGAGCTGTTTTTT. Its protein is CASTGLAGVVGELFF.

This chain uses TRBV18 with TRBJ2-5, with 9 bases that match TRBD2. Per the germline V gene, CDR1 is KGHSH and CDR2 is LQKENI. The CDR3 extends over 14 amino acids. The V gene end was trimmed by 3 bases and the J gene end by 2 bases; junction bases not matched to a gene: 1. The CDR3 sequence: CASSPGLAQETQYF. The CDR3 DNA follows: TGTGCCAGCTCACCTGGACTAGCGCAAGAGACCCAGTACTTC.

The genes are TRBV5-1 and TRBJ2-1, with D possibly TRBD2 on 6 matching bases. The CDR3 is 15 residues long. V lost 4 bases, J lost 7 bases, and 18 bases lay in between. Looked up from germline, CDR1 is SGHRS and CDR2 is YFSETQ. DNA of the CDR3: TGCGCCAGCAGCGGCGGGGAGCATGGAGTTAATGAGCAGTTCTTC. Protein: CASSGGEHGVNEQFF. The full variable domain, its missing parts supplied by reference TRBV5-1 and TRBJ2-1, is KAGVTQTPRYLIKTRGQQVTLSCSPISGHRSVSWYQQTPGQGLQFLFEYFSETQRNKGNFPGRFSGRQFSNSRSEMNVSTLELGDSALYLCASSGGEHGVNEQFFGPGTRLTVL.

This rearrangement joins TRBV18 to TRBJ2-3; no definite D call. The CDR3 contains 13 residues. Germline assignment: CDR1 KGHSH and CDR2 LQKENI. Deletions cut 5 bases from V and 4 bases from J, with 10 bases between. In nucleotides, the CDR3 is TGTGCCAGCTCAGTGAGTAGGGCAGATACGCAGTATTTT. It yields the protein CASSVSRADTQYF.

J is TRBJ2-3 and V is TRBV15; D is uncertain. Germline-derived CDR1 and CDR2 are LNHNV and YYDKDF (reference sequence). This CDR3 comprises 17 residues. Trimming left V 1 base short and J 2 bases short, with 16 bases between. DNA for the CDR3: TGTGCCACCAGCAGAGGTGTAGTCGCCGTGATCACAGATACGCAGTATTTT. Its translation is CATSRGVVAVITDTQYF. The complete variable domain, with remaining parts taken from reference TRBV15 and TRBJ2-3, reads DAMVIQNPRYQVTQFGKPVTLSCSQTLNHNVMYWYQQKSSQAPKLLFHYYDKDFNNEADTPDNFQSRRPNTSFCFLDIRSPGLGDTAMYLCATSRGVVAVITDTQYFGPGTRLTVL.

CDR3 region: CASSLGGHYGYTF. In nucleotides, the CDR3 is TGTGCCAGCAGTTTGGGGGGGCACTATGGCTACACCTTC. The genes are TRBV28 and TRBJ1-2, with D perhaps TRBD1 (6 bases). The V end lost 3 bases, the J end lost 3 bases, and 8 bases lay between the germline ends. The CDR3 has 13 residues. Germline CDR1 is MDHEN and CDR2 is SYDVKM.

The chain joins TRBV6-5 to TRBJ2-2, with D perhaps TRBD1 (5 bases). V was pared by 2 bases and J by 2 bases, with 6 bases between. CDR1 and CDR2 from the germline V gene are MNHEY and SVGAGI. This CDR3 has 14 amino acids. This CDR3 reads CASSYRGNTGELFF. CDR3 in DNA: TGTGCCAGCAGTTACAGGGGAAACACCGGGGAGCTGTTTTTT.

CDR3 sequence (DNA): TGCGCCAGCACACCCCGCCTGGAGGGTACCGGGGAGCTGTTTTTT. Its protein is CASTPRLEGTGELFF. The rearrangement joins TRBV5-1 to TRBJ2-2, with a weak D call TRBD2 (6 bases). The V and J ends lost 6 bases and 5 bases respectively, with 17 bases between them. This CDR3 comprises 15 residues. Germline CDR1 reads SGHRS; CDR2 reads YFSETQ.

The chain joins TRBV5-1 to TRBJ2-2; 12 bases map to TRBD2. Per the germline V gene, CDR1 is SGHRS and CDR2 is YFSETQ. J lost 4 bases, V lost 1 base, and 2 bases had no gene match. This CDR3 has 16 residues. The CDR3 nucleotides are TGCGCCAGCAGCTTGAAGGGACTAGCGGGCACCGGGGAGCTGTTTTTT. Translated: CASSLKGLAGTGELFF.

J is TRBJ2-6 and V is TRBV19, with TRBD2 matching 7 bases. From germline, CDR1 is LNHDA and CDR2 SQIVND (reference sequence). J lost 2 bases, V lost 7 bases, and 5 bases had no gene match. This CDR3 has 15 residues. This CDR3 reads CASTIAGAGANVLTF. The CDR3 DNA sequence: TGTGCCAGTACTATCGCGGGGGCTGGGGCCAACGTCCTGACTTTC.

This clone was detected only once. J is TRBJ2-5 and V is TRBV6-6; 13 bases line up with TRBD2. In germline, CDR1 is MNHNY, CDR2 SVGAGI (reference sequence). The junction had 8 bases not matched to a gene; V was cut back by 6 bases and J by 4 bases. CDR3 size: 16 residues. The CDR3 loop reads CASSVEGTSGAETQYF. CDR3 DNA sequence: TGTGCCAGCAGCGTAGAGGGGACTAGCGGGGCAGAGACCCAGTACTTC.